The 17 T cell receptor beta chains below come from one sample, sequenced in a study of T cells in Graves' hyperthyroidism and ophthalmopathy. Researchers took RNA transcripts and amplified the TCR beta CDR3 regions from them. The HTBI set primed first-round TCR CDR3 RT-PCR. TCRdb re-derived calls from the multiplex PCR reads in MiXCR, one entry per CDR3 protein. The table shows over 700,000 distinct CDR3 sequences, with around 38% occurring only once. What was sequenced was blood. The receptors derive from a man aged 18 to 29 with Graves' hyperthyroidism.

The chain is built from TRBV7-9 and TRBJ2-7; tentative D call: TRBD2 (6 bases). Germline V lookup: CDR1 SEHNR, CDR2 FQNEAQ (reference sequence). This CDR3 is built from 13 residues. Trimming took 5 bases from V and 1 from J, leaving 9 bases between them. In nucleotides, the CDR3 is TGTGCCAGCAGCGGCCGGGAGTCCTACGAGCAGTACTTC. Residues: CASSGRESYEQYF.

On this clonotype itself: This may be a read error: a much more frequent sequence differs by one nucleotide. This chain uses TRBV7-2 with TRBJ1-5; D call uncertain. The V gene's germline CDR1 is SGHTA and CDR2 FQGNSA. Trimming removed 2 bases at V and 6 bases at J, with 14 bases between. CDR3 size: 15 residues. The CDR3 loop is CASSLSSVSSQPQHF. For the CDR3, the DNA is TGTGCCAGCAGCTTAAGCTCAGTTTCCAGTCAGCCCCAGCATTTT.

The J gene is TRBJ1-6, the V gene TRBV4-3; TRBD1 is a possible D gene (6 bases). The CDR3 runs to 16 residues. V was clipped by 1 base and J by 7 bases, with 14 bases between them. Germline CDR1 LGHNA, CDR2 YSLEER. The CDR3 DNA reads TGCGCCAGCAGCCAAGGTCAGGCAGGGACAAATTCACCCCTCCACTTT. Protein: CASSQGQAGTNSPLHF.

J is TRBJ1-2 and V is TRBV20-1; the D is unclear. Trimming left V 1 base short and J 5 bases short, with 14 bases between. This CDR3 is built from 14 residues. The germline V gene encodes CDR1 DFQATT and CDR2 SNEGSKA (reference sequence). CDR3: CSARVTPTAYGYTF. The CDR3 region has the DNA TGCAGTGCTAGAGTAACTCCCACAGCTTATGGCTACACCTTC.

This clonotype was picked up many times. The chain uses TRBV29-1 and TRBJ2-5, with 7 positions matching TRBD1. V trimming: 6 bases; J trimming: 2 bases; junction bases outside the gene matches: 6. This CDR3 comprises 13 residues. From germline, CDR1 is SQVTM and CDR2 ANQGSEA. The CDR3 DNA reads TGCAGCGTGACGGGACAGTATCAAGAGACCCAGTACTTC. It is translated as CSVTGQYQETQYF.

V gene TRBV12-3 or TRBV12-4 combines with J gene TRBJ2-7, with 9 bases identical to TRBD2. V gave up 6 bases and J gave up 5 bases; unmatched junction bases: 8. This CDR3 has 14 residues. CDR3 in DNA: TGTGCCAGCAGGGGACTAGCTGGTGACGACGAGCAGTACTTC. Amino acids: CASRGLAGDDEQYF.

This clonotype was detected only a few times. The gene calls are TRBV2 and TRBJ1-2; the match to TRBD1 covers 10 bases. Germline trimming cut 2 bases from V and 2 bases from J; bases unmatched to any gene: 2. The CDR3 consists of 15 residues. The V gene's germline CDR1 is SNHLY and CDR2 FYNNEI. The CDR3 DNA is TGTGCCAGCAGTGAAATGACAGGGGGCAACTATGGCTACACCTTC. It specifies CASSEMTGGNYGYTF.

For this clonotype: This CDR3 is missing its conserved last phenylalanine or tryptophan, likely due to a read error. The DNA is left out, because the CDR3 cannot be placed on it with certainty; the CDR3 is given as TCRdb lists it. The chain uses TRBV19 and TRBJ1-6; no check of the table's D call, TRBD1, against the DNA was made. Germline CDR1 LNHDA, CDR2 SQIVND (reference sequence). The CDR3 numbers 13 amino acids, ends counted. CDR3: CATLPGQGPPLLY.

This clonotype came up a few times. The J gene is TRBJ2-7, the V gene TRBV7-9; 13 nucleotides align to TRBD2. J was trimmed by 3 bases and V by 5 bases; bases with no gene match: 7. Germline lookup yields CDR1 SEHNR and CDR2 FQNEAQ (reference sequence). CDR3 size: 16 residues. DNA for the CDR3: TGTGCCAGCAGCGATGGACTAGCGGGAGCCCTCTACGAGCAGTACTTC. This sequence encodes CASSDGLAGALYEQYF.

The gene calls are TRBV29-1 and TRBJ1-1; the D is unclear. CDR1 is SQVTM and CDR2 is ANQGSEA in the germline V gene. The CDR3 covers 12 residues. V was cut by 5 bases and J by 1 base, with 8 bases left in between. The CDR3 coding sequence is TGCAGCGTTTTACGGGGGAACACTGAAGCTTTCTTT. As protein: CSVLRGNTEAFF. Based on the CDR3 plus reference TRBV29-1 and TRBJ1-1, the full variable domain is SAVISQKPSRDICQRGTSLTIQCQVDSQVTMMFWYRQQPGQSLTLIATANQGSEATYESGFVIDKFPISRPNLTFSTLTVSNMSPEDSSIYLCSVLRGNTEAFFGQGTRLTVV.

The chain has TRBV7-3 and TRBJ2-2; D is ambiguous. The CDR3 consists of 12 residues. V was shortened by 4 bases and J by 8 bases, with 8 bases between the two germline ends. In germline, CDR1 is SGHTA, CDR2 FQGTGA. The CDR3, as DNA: TGTGCCAGCAGCTCACCTCGTGGGGAGCTGTTTTTT. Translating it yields CASSSPRGELFF.

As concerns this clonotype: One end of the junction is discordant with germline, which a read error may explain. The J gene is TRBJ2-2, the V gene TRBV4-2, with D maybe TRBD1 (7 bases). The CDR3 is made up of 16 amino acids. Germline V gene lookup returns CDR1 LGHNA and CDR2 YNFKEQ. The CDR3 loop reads CASSQAGQTNTGELLF. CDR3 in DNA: TGTGCCAGCAGCCAGGCGGGACAGACGAACACCGGGGAGCTGCTTTTT.

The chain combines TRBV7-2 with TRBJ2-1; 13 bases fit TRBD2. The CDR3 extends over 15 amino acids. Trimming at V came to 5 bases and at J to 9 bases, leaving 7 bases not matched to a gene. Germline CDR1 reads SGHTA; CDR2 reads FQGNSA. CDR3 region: CASSPRLAGGSEQFF. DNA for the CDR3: TGTGCCAGCAGCCCTCGACTAGCGGGGGGTTCTGAGCAGTTCTTC.

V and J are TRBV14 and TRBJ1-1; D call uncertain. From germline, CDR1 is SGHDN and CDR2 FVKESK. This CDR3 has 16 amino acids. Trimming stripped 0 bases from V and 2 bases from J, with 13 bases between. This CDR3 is CASSQDGGGTNTEAFF. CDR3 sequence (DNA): TGTGCCAGCAGCCAAGATGGTGGCGGAACAAACACTGAAGCTTTCTTT.

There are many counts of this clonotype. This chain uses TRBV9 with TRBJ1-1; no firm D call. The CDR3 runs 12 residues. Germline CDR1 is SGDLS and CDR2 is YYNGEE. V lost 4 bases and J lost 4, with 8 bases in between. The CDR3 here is CASSTQGTEAFF. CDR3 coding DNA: TGTGCCAGCAGCACACAAGGCACTGAAGCTTTCTTT.

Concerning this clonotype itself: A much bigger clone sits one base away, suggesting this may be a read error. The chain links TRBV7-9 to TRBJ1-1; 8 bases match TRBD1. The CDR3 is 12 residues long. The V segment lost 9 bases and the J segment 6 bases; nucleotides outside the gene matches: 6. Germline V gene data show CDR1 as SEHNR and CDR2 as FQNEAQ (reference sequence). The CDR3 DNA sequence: TGTGCCAGTCGACAGGGGACTTCTGAAGCTTTCTTT. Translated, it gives CASRQGTSEAFF.

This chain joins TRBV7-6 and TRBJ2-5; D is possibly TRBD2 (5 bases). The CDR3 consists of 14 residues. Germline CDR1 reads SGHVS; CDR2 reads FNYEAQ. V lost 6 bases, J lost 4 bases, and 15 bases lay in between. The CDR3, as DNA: TGTGCCAGCAGTCCATTACTCGGGGTAGAGACCCAGTACTTC. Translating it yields CASSPLLGVETQYF.